Detailed here is one TCR beta chain. This record belongs to a study of blood T cell repertoires in COVID-19. Study in general: There were acute and convalescent COVID-19 samples, and they came from the United States, Italy and Spain. Sample material is recorded as cDNA or gDNA derived from T cells, B-cell-depleted T cells, or PBMCs.

CDR3 length: 12 amino acids. The V gene's germline CDR1 is MNHEY and CDR2 SVGAGI. The V end lost 5 bases, the J end lost 1 base, and 3 bases lay between the germline ends. In the original analysis: Quantification of nucleated cells was approximated via reference gene primer amplification. Clones were sequenced by immunoSEQ multiplex PCR, and TCRdb holds only the in-frame ones, with some missing. Clone size and V and J calls were adopted from that table, with D and trimming inferred from the DNA. The table records about 130,000 clones, around 80% of them present only once. The J gene is TRBJ1-5, the V gene TRBV6-5, with D unresolved. Source material: peripheral blood. This receptor was obtained from a man aged 65 to 85 with acute or convalescent COVID-19. The CDR3 loop is CASSQSNQPQHF. CDR3 nucleotide sequence: TGTGCCAGCAGTCAGAGCAATCAGCCCCAGCATTTT.